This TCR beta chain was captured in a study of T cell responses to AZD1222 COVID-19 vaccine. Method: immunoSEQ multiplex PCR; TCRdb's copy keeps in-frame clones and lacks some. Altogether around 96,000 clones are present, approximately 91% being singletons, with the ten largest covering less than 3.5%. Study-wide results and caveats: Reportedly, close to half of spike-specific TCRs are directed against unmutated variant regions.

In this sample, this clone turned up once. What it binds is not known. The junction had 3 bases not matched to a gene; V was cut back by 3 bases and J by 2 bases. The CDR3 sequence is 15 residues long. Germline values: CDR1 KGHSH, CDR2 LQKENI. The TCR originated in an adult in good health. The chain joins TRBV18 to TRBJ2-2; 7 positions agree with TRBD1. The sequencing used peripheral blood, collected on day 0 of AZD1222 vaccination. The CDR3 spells CASSPGQYNTGELFF. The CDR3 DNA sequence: TGTGCCAGCTCACCGGGACAGTATAACACCGGGGAGCTGTTTTTT. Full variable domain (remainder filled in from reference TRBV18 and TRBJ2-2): NAGVMQNPRHLVRRRGQEARLRCSPMKGHSHVYWYRQLPEEGLKFMVYLQKENIIDESGMPKERFSAEFPKEGPSILRIQQVVRGDSAAYFCASSPGQYNTGELFFGEGSRLTVL.